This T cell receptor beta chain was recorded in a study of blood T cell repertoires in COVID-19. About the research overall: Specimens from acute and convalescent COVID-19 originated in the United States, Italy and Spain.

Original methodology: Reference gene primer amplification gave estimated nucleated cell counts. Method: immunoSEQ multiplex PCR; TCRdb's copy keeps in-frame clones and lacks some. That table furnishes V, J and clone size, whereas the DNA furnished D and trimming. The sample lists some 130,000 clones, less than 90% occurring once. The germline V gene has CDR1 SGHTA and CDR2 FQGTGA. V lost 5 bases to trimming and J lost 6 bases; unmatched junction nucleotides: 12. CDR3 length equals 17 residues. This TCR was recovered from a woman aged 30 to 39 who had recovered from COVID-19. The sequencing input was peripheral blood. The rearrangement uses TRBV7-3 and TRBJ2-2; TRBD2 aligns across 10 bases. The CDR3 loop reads CASSPSGRGLASGELFF. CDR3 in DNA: TGTGCCAGCAGCCCATCCGGGCGGGGACTAGCGTCCGGGGAGCTGTTTTTT.